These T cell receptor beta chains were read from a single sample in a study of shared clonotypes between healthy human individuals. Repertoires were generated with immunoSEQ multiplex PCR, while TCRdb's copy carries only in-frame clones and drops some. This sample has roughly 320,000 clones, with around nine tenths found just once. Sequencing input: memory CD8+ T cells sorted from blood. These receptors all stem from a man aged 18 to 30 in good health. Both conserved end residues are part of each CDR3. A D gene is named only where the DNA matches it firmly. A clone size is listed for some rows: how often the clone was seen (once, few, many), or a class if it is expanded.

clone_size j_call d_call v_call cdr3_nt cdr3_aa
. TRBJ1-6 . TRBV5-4 TGTGCCAGCAGCTTGGCCGAAGGCCCCCTCCACTTT CASSLAEGPLHF
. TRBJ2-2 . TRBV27 TGTGCCAGCAGTGGGGAAGCTAGAGCCGGGGAGCTGTTTTTT CASSGEARAGELFF
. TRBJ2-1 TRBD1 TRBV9 TGTGCCAGCAGCGTAGGCTGGGACAGGGGTTACAATGAGCAGTTCTTC CASSVGWDRGYNEQFF
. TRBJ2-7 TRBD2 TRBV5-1 TGCGCCAGCAGCTTGCCCCCTAGCGGATCCTACGAGCAGTACTTC CASSLPPSGSYEQYF
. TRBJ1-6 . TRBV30 TGTGCCTGGAGTCCGGGGGTCAGCTCCTATAATTCACCCCTCCACTTT CAWSPGVSSYNSPLHF
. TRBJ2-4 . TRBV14 TGTGCCAGCAGCCCCTCCTATCGACACCTAGCCAAAAACATTCAGTACTTC CASSPSYRHLAKNIQYF
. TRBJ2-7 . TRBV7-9 TGTGCCAGCACCCCTCCGTCAGGGTCCGAGCAGTACTTC CASTPPSGSEQYF
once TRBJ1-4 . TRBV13 TGTGCCAGCAGCACGCAAGACGAAAAACTGTTTTTT CASSTQDEKLFF
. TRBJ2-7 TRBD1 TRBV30 TGTGCCTGGAGGCCTCGACAGGGACCCTACGAGCAGTACTTC CAWRPRQGPYEQYF
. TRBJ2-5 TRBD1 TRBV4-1 TGCGCCAGCAGCCAAGATCCGACAGGGGTACAAGAGACCCAGTACTTC CASSQDPTGVQETQYF
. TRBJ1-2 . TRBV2 TGTGCCAGCAGTGAACAGGCAGAAGCTAACTATGGCTACACCTTC CASSEQAEANYGYTF
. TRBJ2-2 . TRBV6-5 TGTGCCAGCAGTTACTCTAAAGGGATCTCCACCGGGGAGCTGTTTTTT CASSYSKGISTGELFF
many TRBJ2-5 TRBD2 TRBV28 TGTGCCAGCAGCGGACTAGCGGCGGTTGAGACCCAGTACTTC CASSGLAAVETQYF
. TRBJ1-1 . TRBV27 TGTGCCAGCCGTTCGGGGGGCACTGAAGCTTTCTTT CASRSGGTEAFF
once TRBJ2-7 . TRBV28 TGTGCCAGCAGTTTATCAGACCGGGTGGGAGTCTACGAGCAGTACTTC CASSLSDRVGVYEQYF
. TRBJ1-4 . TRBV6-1 TGTGCCAGCAGTGAAGATGGCAGGGTTAATGAAAAACTGTTTTTT CASSEDGRVNEKLFF
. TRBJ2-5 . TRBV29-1 TGCAGCGTTGAAGATCTTGCCAGCTGGGAGACCCAGTACTTC CSVEDLASWETQYF
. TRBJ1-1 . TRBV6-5 TGTGCCAGCAGTTACAAAGAGAACACTGAAGCTTTCTTT CASSYKENTEAFF
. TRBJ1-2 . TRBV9 TGTGCCAGCAGCGTAGGCTCGTTGGGTGGCTACACCTTC CASSVGSLGGYTF
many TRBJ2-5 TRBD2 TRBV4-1 TGCGCCAGCAGCCAAGATGGGGAGCGGGGGGGCCTGAGAGAGACCCAGTACTTC CASSQDGERGGLRETQYF
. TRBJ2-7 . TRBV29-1 TGCAGCGTAGTTGGCCTGGCCTGGGACGGATACTCCTACGAGCAGTACTTC CSVVGLAWDGYSYEQYF
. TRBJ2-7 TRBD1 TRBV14 TGTGCCAGCAGCCAAGACCAGGGACAGGGCCAGACCTACGAGCAGTACTTC CASSQDQGQGQTYEQYF
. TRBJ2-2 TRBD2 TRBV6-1 TGTGCCAGCAGTGAATTTAGCGGGAGTTCCGCCGGGGAGCTGTTTTTT CASSEFSGSSAGELFF
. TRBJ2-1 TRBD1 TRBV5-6 TGTGCCAGCAGCTTTACAGGGGGCGGAGAGCAGTTCTTC CASSFTGGGEQFF
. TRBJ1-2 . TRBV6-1 TGTGCCAGCAGTGAGGGCCAGGTGTATGGCTACACCTTC CASSEGQVYGYTF
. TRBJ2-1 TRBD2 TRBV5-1 TGCGCCAGCAGCCCCGGGACTAGCGGGGGGGCAAATGAGCAGTTCTTC CASSPGTSGGANEQFF
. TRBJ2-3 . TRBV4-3 TGCGCCAGCAGCCAAGGGGGGTCAGATACGCAGTATTTT CASSQGGSDTQYF
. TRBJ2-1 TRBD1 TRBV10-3 TGTGCCATCACCGGGACAGGGGGCTGGAATGAGCAGTTCTTC CAITGTGGWNEQFF
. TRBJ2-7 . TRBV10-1 TGCGCCAGCAGTGAAAATGTAGGTGGCTCCTACGAGCAGTACTTC CASSENVGGSYEQYF
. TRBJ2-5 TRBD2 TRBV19 TGTGCCAGTAGAGGCAGATGGACTAGCGGGCGACAAGAGACCCAGTACTTC CASRGRWTSGRQETQYF
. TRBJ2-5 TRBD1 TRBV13 TGTGCCAGCAGCTCCGTTACGGGACAGAAGACCCAGTACTTC CASSSVTGQKTQYF
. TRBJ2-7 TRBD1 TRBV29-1 TGCAGCGTTGCGCCGACAGGGGGTACCTACGAGCAGTACTTC CSVAPTGGTYEQYF
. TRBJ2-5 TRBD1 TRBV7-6 TGTGCCAGCAGCATCTCCCGGGACAGTATCCCCCAGTACTTC CASSISRDSIPQYF